One and the same sample provided the 28 T cell receptor beta chains below, sequenced in a study of shared clonotypes between healthy human individuals. Here immunoSEQ multiplex PCR was the method, and the copy in TCRdb shows in-frame clones only, minus some. The table has 190,000 or so clones, over 50% seen once; the top ten hold roughly a tenth. Sequenced material: memory CD4+ T cells sorted from blood. The subset was: CD45RA-negative fraction. All receptors derive from a man between 25 and 39 years old in good health.

The chain recombines TRBV5-6 with TRBJ1-3; TRBD1 matches at 8 bases. Germline trimming cut 0 bases from V and 0 bases from J; bases unmatched to any gene: 2. Germline V CDR1 and CDR2: SGHDT, YYEEEE. The CDR3 has 16 amino acids. The CDR3 bases are TGTGCCAGCAGCTTGGGGACAGGGCTCTCTGGAAACACCATATATTTT. Translation gives CASSLGTGLSGNTIYF.

About this clone itself: It may be a read error: a sequence one base away is much more abundant. The same CDR3 is also encoded by other DNA sequences in this sample. The chain links TRBV27 to TRBJ2-1; D is uncertain. The CDR3 totals 14 residues. Germline V lookup: CDR1 MNHEY, CDR2 SMNVEV (reference sequence). CDR3 bases: TGCGCCAGCAGTTGGTCTACCTCATACAATGAGCAGTTCTTC. Protein product: CASSWSTSYNEQFF.

The genes are TRBV28 and TRBJ1-2; 7 bases are shared with TRBD1. Germline V gene sequence: CDR1 MDHEN, CDR2 SYDVKM. The CDR3 consists of 14 residues. The J segment lost 4 bases and the V segment lost 3 bases, leaving 5 bases of the junction unmatched. The DNA of the CDR3 is TGTGCCAGCAGTTTGGACAGGAGCCCCTATGGCTACACCTTC. This sequence encodes CASSLDRSPYGYTF.

The J gene is TRBJ1-1, the V gene TRBV5-6; 7 bases map to TRBD1. The CDR3 is 16 amino acids. V lost 4 bases to trimming and J lost 2 bases; unmatched junction nucleotides: 11. Germline CDR1 reads SGHDT; CDR2 reads YYEEEE. CDR3 protein: CASSPGTAPTNTEAFF. The CDR3 DNA sequence: TGTGCCAGCAGCCCCGGGACAGCTCCTACCAACACTGAAGCTTTCTTT. Filled out from reference TRBV5-6 and TRBJ1-1, the complete variable domain reads DAGVTQSPTHLIKTRGQQVTLRCSPKSGHDTVSWYQQALGQGPQFIFQYYEEEERQRGNFPDRFSGHQFPNYSSELNVNALLLGDSALYLCASSPGTAPTNTEAFFGQGTRLTVV.

To note about this clone: Distinct nucleotide sequences in the sample also encode this CDR3. The chain joins TRBV5-4 to TRBJ2-5, with D unclear. Germline values: CDR1 SGHNT, CDR2 YYREEE (reference sequence). The CDR3 length is 12 residues. Trimming stripped 1 base from V and 3 bases from J, with 4 bases between. CDR3: CASSLPKETQYF. In DNA form, the CDR3 reads TGTGCCAGCAGCTTGCCCAAAGAGACCCAGTACTTC.

The chain couples TRBV5-6 to TRBJ2-7, with D possibly matching TRBD2 (5 bases). This CDR3 has 13 amino acids. CDR1 SGHDT and CDR2 YYEEEE come from the germline V gene. The V end lost 7 bases, the J end lost 0 bases, and 11 bases lay between the germline ends. The DNA for the CDR3 is TGTGCCAGCGGTCAAGACTACTCCTACGAGCAGTACTTC. It specifies CASGQDYSYEQYF.

This sequence joins TRBV5-4 and TRBJ2-4; 9 nucleotides agree with TRBD2. CDR1 is SGHNT and CDR2 is YYREEE in the germline V gene (reference sequence). The ends lost 3 bases at V and 3 bases at J; junction bases unmatched: 10. The CDR3 covers 17 residues. Here the CDR3 reads CASSSSRGRAGKNIQYF. The CDR3 DNA reads TGTGCCAGCAGCTCTAGTCGCGGGAGGGCCGGCAAAAACATTCAGTACTTC.

This clone was counted between two and nine times. The chain employs TRBV2 and TRBJ2-2; 8 bases are a match to TRBD2. Germline CDR1 SNHLY, CDR2 FYNNEI. V was pared by 6 bases and J by 0 bases, with 0 bases of the junction left unmatched. The CDR3 consists of 14 residues. The CDR3 reads CASRGLANTGELFF. The DNA for the CDR3 is TGTGCCAGCAGGGGACTAGCGAACACCGGGGAGCTGTTTTTT. The full variable domain, with the rest looked up from reference TRBV2 and TRBJ2-2, is EPEVTQTPSHQVTQMGQEVILRCVPISNHLYFYWYRQILGQKVEFLVSFYNNEISEKSEIFDDQFSVERPDGSNFTLKIRSTKLEDSAMYFCASRGLANTGELFFGEGSRLTVL.

In this sample, this clone turned up once. This chain links TRBV5-5 with TRBJ2-1, with unresolved D. The CDR3 contains 14 residues. The germline V gene has CDR1 SGHKS and CDR2 YYEKEE (reference sequence). Trimming shortened V by 4 bases and J by 4 bases, and 12 bases separated the two germline ends. CDR3 bases: TGTGCCAGCAGCGTGCCATTACTTTACAATGAGCAGTTCTTC. As protein: CASSVPLLYNEQFF. Together with reference TRBV5-5 and TRBJ2-1, the CDR3 gives the full variable domain: DAGVTQSPTHLIKTRGQQVTLRCSPISGHKSVSWYQQVLGQGPQFIFQYYEKEERGRGNFPDRFSARQFPNYSSELNVNALLLGDSALYLCASSVPLLYNEQFFGPGTRLTVL.

This chain joins TRBV7-3 and TRBJ2-7; 7 positions match TRBD1. Per the germline V gene, CDR1 is SGHTA and CDR2 is FQGTGA. This CDR3 has 15 amino acids. The junction had 7 bases not matched to a gene; V was cut back by 5 bases and J by 0 bases. The CDR3 coding sequence is TGTGCCAGCAGCCTCGGGACAGCCAACTCCTACGAGCAGTACTTC. Protein sequence: CASSLGTANSYEQYF.

The chain uses TRBV11-1 and TRBJ2-7, with 7 bases matching TRBD2. Germline V gene sequence: CDR1 SGHAT, CDR2 FQDESV (reference sequence). The CDR3 runs to 14 residues. V dropped 3 bases and J dropped 2; count of bases not matched to a gene: 4. The CDR3 here is CASSLAGVAYEQYF. In nucleotides, the CDR3 is TGTGCCAGCAGCTTGGCGGGAGTAGCCTACGAGCAGTACTTC.

The chain employs TRBV27 and TRBJ2-7; TRBD2 might be the D (5 bases). The V gene's germline CDR1 is MNHEY and CDR2 SMNVEV (reference sequence). The CDR3 consists of 13 residues. V was clipped by 5 bases and J by 1 base, with 9 bases between them. The CDR3 reads CASSGLKSYEQYF. As DNA, the CDR3 is TGTGCCAGCAGTGGACTTAAATCCTACGAGCAGTACTTC.

By share of the sample, this clone is medium-sized. The sample holds other DNA sequences that translate to the same CDR3. The chain recombines TRBV18 with TRBJ2-7; TRBD1 aligns across 9 bases. The germline V gene encodes CDR1 KGHSH and CDR2 LQKENI. With V trimmed by 2 bases and J by 3 bases, 5 bases remained unmatched. This CDR3 has 15 amino acids. CDR3 region: CASSPSGQGLYEQYF. The CDR3 bases are TGTGCCAGCTCACCATCGGGACAGGGTCTCTACGAGCAGTACTTC. The variable domain in full, with the rest retrieved from reference TRBV18 and TRBJ2-7, is NAGVMQNPRHLVRRRGQEARLRCSPMKGHSHVYWYRQLPEEGLKFMVYLQKENIIDESGMPKERFSAEFPKEGPSILRIQQVVRGDSAAYFCASSPSGQGLYEQYFGPGTRLTVT.

The CDR3 DNA sequence: TGTGCCAGCAGCGAGACAGGGGGCCCCTACAATGAGCAGTTCTTC. This gives the protein CASSETGGPYNEQFF. The chain employs TRBV6-5 and TRBJ2-1; TRBD1 matches 10 bases. The CDR3 is 15 amino acids. The V gene's germline CDR1 is MNHEY and CDR2 SVGAGI. V trimming: 6 bases; J trimming: 2 bases; junction bases outside the gene matches: 4.

The DNA of the CDR3 is TGTGCCAGCAGCAAATCCAATTCCCCACAGGGCTCTTTCATGAACACTGAAGCTTTCTTT. Translated: CASSKSNSPQGSFMNTEAFF. The chain carries TRBV21-1 and TRBJ1-1; TRBD1 is the table's D call, not checked against the DNA. TRBV21-1 is flagged as a pseudogene. This CDR3 contains 20 residues.

CDR3 amino acids: CASRGRGRDRAYEQYF. The CDR3 DNA sequence: TGTGCCAGCAGGGGGAGGGGCCGGGACAGGGCCTACGAGCAGTACTTC. This chain joins TRBV25-1 and TRBJ2-7, with 9 bases identical to TRBD1. The trim removed 6 bases at V and 2 bases at J, leaving 11 bases unmatched. Germline V lookup: CDR1 MGHDK, CDR2 SYGVNS. This CDR3 is 16 amino acids long.

V and J are TRBV11-2 and TRBJ2-3; 9 nucleotides match TRBD1. The CDR3 is 16 residues long. Germline assignment: CDR1 SGHAT and CDR2 FQNNGV. After removal of 5 bases from V and 4 bases from J, the junction contained 10 bases not matched to a gene. The CDR3 DNA sequence: TGTGCCAGCAGCCCAATCAGAGGGACAGGGCCAGATACGCAGTATTTT. Translated, it gives CASSPIRGTGPDTQYF.

J is TRBJ2-3 and V is TRBV7-8, with D tentatively TRBD2 (6 bases). V gave up 2 bases and J gave up 4 bases, with 22 bases separating them. Germline values: CDR1 SGHVS, CDR2 FQNEAQ. The CDR3 is 18 amino acids. The CDR3 loop is CASSLHLRRGLRADTQYF. CDR3 coding DNA: TGTGCCAGCAGCTTACACTTGCGGAGGGGATTGAGGGCAGATACGCAGTATTTT.

The V and J genes are TRBV2 and TRBJ1-5; possibly TRBD1 for D (6 bases). CDR3 length equals 13 residues. Between the trimmed V and J ends, which lost 4 bases and 6 bases, there was a span of 10 bases. Germline values: CDR1 SNHLY, CDR2 FYNNEI. CDR3 protein: CASSAGAGQPQHF. In DNA, the CDR3 is TGTGCCAGCAGTGCAGGGGCAGGTCAGCCCCAGCATTTT.

This clone was counted a few times. This likely comes from a read error, as the CDR3 has no conserved phenylalanine or tryptophan at its end. The DNA is left out, because the CDR3 cannot be placed on it with certainty; the CDR3 is given as TCRdb lists it. The rearrangement joins TRBV6-1 to TRBJ1-2; the table's D call of TRBD1 was not tested on the DNA. The CDR3 has 13 residues if both end residues are counted. Germline-derived CDR1 and CDR2 are MNHNS and SASEGT. The CDR3 loop is CASSLDREDQFQG.

This rearrangement joins TRBV7-2 to TRBJ2-2; 11 bases are a match to TRBD2. Germline values: CDR1 SGHTA, CDR2 FQGNSA. V dropped 2 bases and J dropped 0; count of bases not matched to a gene: 2. This CDR3 contains 17 residues. The CDR3 DNA is TGTGCCAGCAGCTTAACTAGCGGGAGTGCGAACACCGGGGAGCTGTTTTTT. Translated: CASSLTSGSANTGELFF. Full variable domain (remainder filled in from reference TRBV7-2 and TRBJ2-2): GAGVSQSPSNKVTEKGKDVELRCDPISGHTALYWYRQSLGQGLEFLIYFQGNSAPDKSGLPSDRFSAERTGGSVSTLTIQRTQQEDSAVYLCASSLTSGSANTGELFFGEGSRLTVL.

The CDR3 nucleotides are TGTGCCAGCAGTGAAGGGTTTCAAAACACCATATATTTT. As protein: CASSEGFQNTIYF. The chain combines TRBV2 with TRBJ1-3; D is uncertain. Germline V CDR1 and CDR2: SNHLY, FYNNEI. This CDR3 is 13 amino acids long. V was clipped by 1 base and J by 6 bases, with 7 bases between them.

Only a few counts were recorded for this clone. The CDR3 loop is CASSLGQASYGYTF. The CDR3 nucleotides read TGCGCCAGCAGCTTAGGACAGGCTAGCTATGGCTACACCTTC. The chain carries TRBV5-1 and TRBJ1-2, with TRBD1 identical over 7 bases. The V gene's germline CDR1 is SGHRS and CDR2 YFSETQ. The CDR3 totals 14 residues. V dropped 2 bases and J dropped 4; count of bases not matched to a gene: 5.

The chain has TRBV19 and TRBJ2-5, with TRBD1 matching over 7 bases. Germline assignment: CDR1 LNHDA and CDR2 SQIVND (reference sequence). This CDR3 spans 15 amino acids. V lost 4 bases, J lost 5 bases, and 10 bases stayed unmatched. The CDR3 DNA reads TGTGCCAGTAGTACCCTGACAGGGCCTGGGGAGACCCAGTACTTC. Translation gives CASSTLTGPGETQYF. Drawing the rest from reference TRBV19 and TRBJ2-5, the complete variable domain is DGGITQSPKYLFRKEGQNVTLSCEQNLNHDAMYWYRQDPGQGLRLIYYSQIVNDFQKGDIAEGYSVSREKKESFPLTVTSAQKNPTAFYLCASSTLTGPGETQYFGPGTRLLVL.

This clone was detected only once. The chain combines TRBV11-2 with TRBJ2-3, with 7 nucleotides matching TRBD2. V lost 5 bases to trimming and J lost 2 bases; unmatched junction nucleotides: 13. Germline V CDR1 and CDR2: SGHAT, FQNNGV. The CDR3 has 17 residues. The CDR3 coding sequence is TGTGCCAGCAGCCGGGTCGGTAGCGGGCCTTTCACAGATACGCAGTATTTT. This gives the protein CASSRVGSGPFTDTQYF.

This sequence joins TRBV18 and TRBJ2-1; TRBD2 aligns across 7 bases. Trimming cost V 4 bases and J 7 bases; bases outside gene matches: 10. CDR1 KGHSH and CDR2 LQKENI come from the germline V gene. The CDR3 is 15 residues long. In DNA form, the CDR3 reads TGTGCCAGCTCACTCGCCGGGACTACGGTAAATGAGCAGTTCTTC. This gives the protein CASSLAGTTVNEQFF.

The V call is TRBV6-6, the J call TRBJ2-3; no definite D call. This CDR3 comprises 15 residues. V lost 0 bases to trimming and J lost 4 bases, with 11 bases between them. Germline V gene sequence: CDR1 MNHNY, CDR2 SVGAGI (reference sequence). This CDR3 reads CASSYSPSVADTQYF. The CDR3 bases are TGTGCCAGCAGTTACTCTCCTTCGGTTGCAGATACGCAGTATTTT.

V usage is TRBV10-3 and J usage is TRBJ2-7; D uncertain. Trimming stripped 4 bases from V and 6 bases from J, with 16 bases between. Germline assignment: CDR1 ENHRY and CDR2 SYGVKD. There are 14 residues in the CDR3. The CDR3 loop reads CAISGYEIGLEQYF. The CDR3, as DNA: TGTGCCATCAGTGGCTATGAAATCGGTCTCGAGCAGTACTTC.